Listed here is a single T cell receptor (beta chain). Its antigen is unknown. No clone much larger than this one lies a single base away; base qualities are absent. Library prep was done by PCR. Data came from an Illumina HiSeq 2500. To reduce PCR and sequencing biases, unique molecular identifiers were built into the TCR beta cDNA libraries. Per 1 to 10 million input T cells, approximately 500,000 cDNA molecules were obtained, such that each molecule approximated one T cell. The patient libraries were prepared and sequenced using the same protocol as the earlier healthy control dataset. Samples belonging to the same batch were prepared together, multiplexed and sequenced on a shared HiSeq lane. In the source study's methods: MIGEC handled the raw barcoded reads, throwing out single-read molecular identifier groups before consensus assembly and CDR3 extraction. Clonotype tables were post-analysed with VDJtools, and diversity was normalized by down-sampling all datasets to the smallest sample size. Repertoire overlap clustering matched CDR3 amino acid but not nucleotide sequences to correct batch-related cross-sample contamination. TCRdb handled the public reads itself, with Q25 trimming in fastp and clone calling in MiXCR, and kept productive beta chains. All rows with the same CDR3 protein become a single entry with the most common DNA and genes. V and J calls and clone size were set by TCRdb, not the authors. Recorded for this sample are hundreds of thousands of distinct CDR3 sequences; 30% of them occurred a single time. Clones ranked in the top ten supply 0.55% to 0.65% of the sample.

The sample comes from a study of post-analysis software for immune sequencing data (dated by TCRdb to about 2015). For the wider study: Recorded disease courses included relapsing-remitting, secondary progressive and progressive-relapsing multiple sclerosis, with some patients lacking subtype annotation. The patient repertoires were set against around eleven previously published healthy control repertoires from donors whose ages ranged from roughly 6 to 27 years. A subset of samples was prepared in parallel using single-end sample barcoding, then pooled and co-amplified after Illumina adapter ligation. On the study overall, not on this receptor specifically: The multiple sclerosis patient group was slightly younger than the control group. Direct clustering with F measure revealed strong co-clustering of samples prepared in the same batch, which led to a batch-effect correction. Multiple sclerosis patients had significantly lower normalized Chao1 diversity than controls, a result that suggests substantial peripheral T-cell clonal expansion. Significantly higher frequencies in patients than in controls were found for a few TRBV segments, including TRBV5-6, TRBV5-1 and TRBV20-1.

To demonstrate the VDJtools post-analysis software, the study profiled TCR beta repertoires from the peripheral blood of 10 to 15 young patients with multiple sclerosis. The patients with multiple sclerosis were children and adolescents between about 6 and 17 years of age. CDR1 and CDR2 are drawn from the germline V gene: SGHVS, FQNEAQ. The cysteine opens and the phenylalanine closes a CDR3 of 16 amino acids. Only the CDR3 DNA stays, 48 bases, in frame from base 1. V was cut back by 6 bases and J by 2 bases, leaving a gap of 20 bases between them. Material: blood. The sequence derives from a girl aged 10 to 17 with multiple sclerosis. This receptor chain uses TRBV7-8 and TRBJ2-7, with the D gene uncertain. The nucleotides are TGTGCCAGCAGTGCGAGTTGGACGGCGATGCCCTACGAGCAGTACTTC. The encoded protein is CASSASWTAMPYEQYF. Joined to the reference TRBV7-8 and TRBJ2-7 proteins, this CDR3 gives the full variable domain: GAGVSQSPRYKVAKRGQDVALRCDPISGHVSLFWYQQALGQGPEFLTYFQNEAQLDKSGLPSDRFFAERPEGSVSTLKIQRTQQEDSAVYLCASSASWTAMPYEQYFGPGTRLTVT.